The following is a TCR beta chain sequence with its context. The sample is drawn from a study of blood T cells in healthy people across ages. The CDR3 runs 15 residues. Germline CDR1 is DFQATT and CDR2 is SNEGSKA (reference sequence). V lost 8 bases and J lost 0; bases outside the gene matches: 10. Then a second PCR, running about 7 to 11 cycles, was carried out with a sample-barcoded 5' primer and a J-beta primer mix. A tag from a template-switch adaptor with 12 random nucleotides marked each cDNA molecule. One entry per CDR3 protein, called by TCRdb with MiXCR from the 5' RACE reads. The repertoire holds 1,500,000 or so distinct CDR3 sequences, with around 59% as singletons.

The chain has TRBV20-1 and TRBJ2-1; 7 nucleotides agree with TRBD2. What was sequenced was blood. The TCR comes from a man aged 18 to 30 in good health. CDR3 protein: CSSKSSGSSYNEQFF. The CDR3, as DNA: TGCAGTTCCAAATCTAGCGGCAGCTCCTACAATGAGCAGTTCTTC.